This T cell receptor beta chain was recovered during a study of T-cell reconstitution after alpha-beta-depleted transplantation in children. Study-wide findings and caveats: For some patients, TCRbeta diversity was high at day 60 because of recipient T cells and thymic progenitors that survived.

The table lists this clonotype with many counts. Its matching antigen is unknown. Researchers prepared the TCRbeta library using unique molecular identifiers, the study reports. MiXCR, applied by TCRdb to the PCR reads, yields one record per CDR3 protein. Of approximately 800,000 distinct CDR3 sequences listed, roughly 15% are singletons. V lost 1 base to trimming and J lost 9 bases, with 13 bases between them. The CDR3 sequence is 14 residues long. In germline, CDR1 is LGHNA, CDR2 YSLEER. This chain joins TRBV4-3 and TRBJ2-1, with TRBD2 as a possible D gene (5 bases). The material was PBMCs, mostly from graft donor cells, obtained 360 days after TCRalphabeta/CD19-depleted stem cell transplant. The origin of this receptor is a male patient aged 10 to 17 who had a stem cell transplant for acute lymphoblastic leukemia, so the T cells may come from the graft donor. The DNA for the CDR3 is TGCGCCAGCAGCCAAGCCACCCCAGAGGGTGAGCAGTTCTTC. Protein product: CASSQATPEGEQFF.